The 20 T cell receptor beta chains given below trace back to one sample, sequenced in a study of T cell responses to AZD1222 COVID-19 vaccine. Data came from immunoSEQ multiplex PCR; TCRdb stores just in-frame clones and leaves some out. This table holds tens of thousands of clones, roughly 87% found once. Sequences were derived from peripheral blood, sampled 28 days after the second AZD1222 dose. Every receptor here comes from an adult who received the AZD1222 COVID-19 vaccine.

The genes are TRBV5-5 and TRBJ2-1; D unresolved. This CDR3 region has 15 residues. Germline V lookup: CDR1 SGHKS, CDR2 YYEKEE (reference sequence). V lost 0 bases to trimming and J lost 10 bases, with 17 bases between them. In nucleotides, the CDR3 is TGTGCCAGCAGCTTGGTGTTAGCTTCACTGAGGGAGCAGTTCTTC. This translates into CASSLVLASLREQFF.

V is TRBV30 and J is TRBJ1-1, with 9 bases lining up with TRBD1. This CDR3 has 13 residues. The V gene end was trimmed by 0 bases and the J gene end by 5 bases; junction bases not matched to a gene: 1. Germline V lookup: CDR1 GTSNPN, CDR2 SVGIG (reference sequence). The DNA for the CDR3 is TGTGCCTGGAGTGTAGGACAGGGGACTGAAGCTTTCTTT. It codes for CAWSVGQGTEAFF.

This clone was seen once. This chain links TRBV11-2 with TRBJ1-2; a possible D gene is TRBD1 (6 bases). Trimming pared 4 bases from V and 5 bases from J, leaving 17 bases between. This CDR3 is built from 15 residues. The germline CDR1 and CDR2 sequences are SGHAT and FQNNGV. The CDR3 DNA sequence: TGTGCCAGCAGCTCCTCAGCCACAGGGATGTATGGCTACACCTTC. Translated, it gives CASSSSATGMYGYTF.

V gene TRBV7-6 combines with J gene TRBJ2-1, with D maybe TRBD1 (5 bases). V lost 5 bases and J 0 bases, leaving 17 bases between the germline ends. The CDR3 totals 17 residues. CDR1 SGHVS and CDR2 FNYEAQ come from the germline V gene. The CDR3 bases are TGTGCCAGCAGCCCACGACAGTCGGGCAGCTCCTACAATGAGCAGTTCTTC. Its translation is CASSPRQSGSSYNEQFF.

J is TRBJ1-1 and V is TRBV5-5; D perhaps matches TRBD1 (5 bases). In germline, CDR1 is SGHKS, CDR2 YYEKEE (reference sequence). The CDR3 extends over 14 amino acids. Trimming shortened V by 5 bases and J by 9 bases, and 20 bases separated the two germline ends. CDR3 DNA: TGTGCCAGCAGTCTCTCCTGGGACGGGGAAAAAGCTTTCTTT. It yields the protein CASSLSWDGEKAFF.

The chain carries TRBV7-2 and TRBJ2-3, with 10 bases aligning to TRBD2. The length of the CDR3 is 15 residues. With V trimmed by 6 bases and J by 2 bases, 5 bases remained unmatched. CDR1 SGHTA and CDR2 FQGNSA come from the germline V gene. The CDR3 DNA reads TGTGCCAGCAGTTCTAGCGGGAGCGACACAGATACGCAGTATTTT. Encoded protein: CASSSSGSDTDTQYF.

The J gene is TRBJ1-1, the V gene TRBV7-9; unclear D gene. The CDR3 is 14 residues long. Trimming removed 1 base from V and 0 bases from J, with 6 bases in between. Germline values: CDR1 SEHNR, CDR2 FQNEAQ (reference sequence). CDR3 amino acids: CASSLDSVNTEAFF. In DNA form, the CDR3 reads TGTGCCAGCAGCTTAGATTCAGTGAACACTGAAGCTTTCTTT.

The chain employs TRBV19 and TRBJ1-2; possibly TRBD1 for D (5 bases). This CDR3 contains 14 residues. Germline-derived CDR1 and CDR2 are LNHDA and SQIVND (reference sequence). Trimming left V 4 bases short and J 2 bases short, with 11 bases between. CDR3 loop: CASSTPGENYGYTF. The DNA for the CDR3 is TGTGCCAGTAGTACTCCGGGGGAGAACTATGGCTACACCTTC.

V usage is TRBV6-5 and J usage is TRBJ1-6, with D perhaps matching TRBD1 (6 bases). This CDR3 spans 14 amino acids. Germline loops: CDR1 MNHEY, CDR2 SVGAGI. The V gene lost 4 bases and the J gene lost 12 bases, with 16 bases spanning the gap. The CDR3 reads CASSSTGSSLPLHF. The CDR3 DNA reads as TGTGCCAGCAGTTCAACAGGGTCAAGTCTACCCCTCCACTTT.

The chain recombines TRBV9 with TRBJ1-2; D remains unclear. This CDR3 contains 13 residues. Per germline, CDR1 SGDLS and CDR2 YYNGEE. Trimming pared 7 bases from V and 1 base from J, leaving 11 bases between. This CDR3 reads CASQRADNYGYTF. CDR3 DNA sequence: TGTGCCAGCCAAAGGGCAGATAACTATGGCTACACCTTC.

The chain joins TRBV30 to TRBJ2-5, with 8 bases identical to TRBD1. The CDR3 length is 13 residues. The V gene end was trimmed by 2 bases and the J gene end by 7 bases; junction bases not matched to a gene: 6. CDR1 GTSNPN and CDR2 SVGIG come from the germline V gene (reference sequence). The CDR3: CAWSQDRVGTQYF. CDR3 nucleotide sequence: TGTGCCTGGAGTCAGGACAGGGTAGGGACCCAGTACTTC.

The chain combines TRBV5-1 with TRBJ2-7; TRBD1 might be the D (6 bases). From germline, CDR1 is SGHRS and CDR2 YFSETQ. Trimming stripped 4 bases from V and 6 bases from J, with 11 bases between. The CDR3 spans 12 residues. DNA of the CDR3: TGCGCCAGCAGCATACAGGGAAGCGAGCAGTACTTC. Protein product: CASSIQGSEQYF.

The CDR3 sequence is CASSLDGVSWWTGSSYEQYF. The CDR3 DNA reads as TGTGCCAGCAGCTTAGATGGTGTGAGTTGGTGGACAGGGAGCTCCTACGAGCAGTACTTC. The chain combines TRBV11-2 with TRBJ2-7, with 8 bases identical to TRBD1. The CDR3 totals 20 residues. V shed 0 bases, J shed 0 bases, and the junction held 16 bases outside the gene matches. Germline V CDR1 and CDR2: SGHAT, FQNNGV. The entire variable domain, with the rest obtained from reference TRBV11-2 and TRBJ2-7, is as follows: EAGVAQSPRYKIIEKRQSVAFWCNPISGHATLYWYQQILGQGPKLLIQFQNNGVVDDSQLPKDRFSAERLKGVDSTLKIQPAKLEDSAVYLCASSLDGVSWWTGSSYEQYFGPGTRLTVT.

The chain uses TRBV6-5 and TRBJ2-2; TRBD2 matches at 13 bases. Germline trimming cut 6 bases from V and 3 bases from J; bases unmatched to any gene: 1. Germline CDR1 MNHEY, CDR2 SVGAGI. The length of the CDR3 is 15 residues. The CDR3 DNA follows: TGTGCCAGCAGCGGACTAGCGGGAGACACCGGGGAGCTGTTTTTT. It is translated as CASSGLAGDTGELFF.

This chain connects TRBV2 to TRBJ1-3, with TRBD1 as a possible D gene (5 bases). V was trimmed by 0 bases and J by 0 bases, leaving 12 bases between them. The CDR3 covers 17 residues. The germline V gene encodes CDR1 SNHLY and CDR2 FYNNEI. The CDR3 DNA follows: TGTGCCAGCAGTGAAGCGCGGGGCGAGAGCTCTGGAAACACCATATATTTT. This translates into CASSEARGESSGNTIYF.

This CDR3 is CASSQDRGGDTQYF. CDR3 bases: TGTGCCAGCAGCCAGGACAGGGGAGGCGATACGCAGTATTTT. J is TRBJ2-3 and V is TRBV7-9, with 9 bases matching TRBD1. The CDR3 is 14 residues long. The trim removed 5 bases at V and 6 bases at J, leaving 6 bases unmatched. Germline V lookup: CDR1 SEHNR, CDR2 FQNEAQ (reference sequence).

The V call is TRBV9, the J call TRBJ1-2; 7 positions match TRBD1. Germline CDR1 reads SGDLS; CDR2 reads YYNGEE. The CDR3 has 14 amino acids. Germline trimming cut 0 bases from V and 7 bases from J; bases unmatched to any gene: 6. The CDR3 DNA sequence: TGTGCCAGCAGCGTAGAACTCAGGGGGGGTGGCTACACCTTC. Translated: CASSVELRGGGYTF. The complete variable domain, with remaining parts taken from reference TRBV9 and TRBJ1-2, reads DSGVTQTPKHLITATGQRVTLRCSPRSGDLSVYWYQQSLDQGLQFLIQYYNGEERAKGNILERFSAQQFPDLHSELNLSSLELGDSALYFCASSVELRGGGYTFGSGTRLTVV.

This chain links TRBV5-1 with TRBJ1-1, with D unresolved. Trimming cost V 1 base and J 2 bases, with 9 bases left between them. This CDR3 is built from 14 residues. In germline, CDR1 is SGHRS, CDR2 YFSETQ. CDR3: CASSLTVPNTEAFF. The CDR3 DNA reads as TGCGCCAGCAGCTTGACGGTGCCCAACACTGAAGCTTTCTTT. Together with reference TRBV5-1 and TRBJ1-1, the CDR3 gives the full variable domain: KAGVTQTPRYLIKTRGQQVTLSCSPISGHRSVSWYQQTPGQGLQFLFEYFSETQRNKGNFPGRFSGRQFSNSRSEMNVSTLELGDSALYLCASSLTVPNTEAFFGQGTRLTVV.

The chain recombines TRBV6-5 with TRBJ2-7, with TRBD2 matching over 7 bases. Germline V gene data show CDR1 as MNHEY and CDR2 as SVGAGI. Trimming removed 0 bases from V and 5 bases from J; junction bases left unmatched: 10. The CDR3 sequence is 16 residues long. The CDR3 DNA reads as TGTGCCAGCAGTTACTCTCGCGGGGGAGCGATCCACGAGCAGTACTTC. Translated: CASSYSRGGAIHEQYF.

The chain employs TRBV27 and TRBJ2-1; 9 bases align to TRBD1. Trimming removed 2 bases from V and 8 bases from J; junction bases left unmatched: 7. The CDR3 covers 15 residues. Germline V gene lookup returns CDR1 MNHEY and CDR2 SMNVEV (reference sequence). The CDR3 sequence: CASSLVGQGPYEQFF. In DNA, the CDR3 is TGTGCCAGCAGTTTAGTGGGACAGGGCCCATATGAGCAGTTCTTC.